This TCR beta chain was captured in a study of blood T cell repertoires in COVID-19. Trimming pared 4 bases from V and 0 bases from J, leaving 8 bases between. The length of the CDR3 is 14 residues. Germline CDR1 reads SGHVS; CDR2 reads FNYEAQ. Sequencing used immunoSEQ multiplex PCR; TCRdb keeps in-frame clones, though not all of them. The data contain hundreds of thousands of clones, around 89% of them singletons. Recovered status applied to Cohort 3 donors who had two consecutive negative PCRs. It also applied to those with clearance or with symptom resolution. The source is a young man who had recovered from COVID-19. The chain uses TRBV7-6 and TRBJ2-3; D ambiguous. Sequenced material: PBMCs or T cells enriched from blood (not recorded which). The CDR3 bases are TGTGCCAGCAGCTCCCCCTCGAGCACAGATACGCAGTATTTT. The encoded protein is CASSSPSSTDTQYF.